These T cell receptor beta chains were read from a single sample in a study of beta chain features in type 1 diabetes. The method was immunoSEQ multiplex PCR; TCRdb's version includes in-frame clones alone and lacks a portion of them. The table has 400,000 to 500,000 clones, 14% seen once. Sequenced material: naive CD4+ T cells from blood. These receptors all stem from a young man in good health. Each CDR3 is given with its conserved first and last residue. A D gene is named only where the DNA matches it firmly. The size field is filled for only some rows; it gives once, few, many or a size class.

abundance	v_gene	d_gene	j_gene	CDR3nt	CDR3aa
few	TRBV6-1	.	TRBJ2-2	TGTGCCAGCACCCCTAAACAGACCGGGGAGCTGTTTTTT	CASTPKQTGELFF
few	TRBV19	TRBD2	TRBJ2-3	TGTGCCAGTAGTGAGGGAGGGAGAAGCACAGATACGCAGTATTTT	CASSEGGRSTDTQYF
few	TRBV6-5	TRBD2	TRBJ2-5	TGTGCCAGCAGGACGGCGGGAGGGTGGGAGACCCAGTACTTC	CASRTAGGWETQYF
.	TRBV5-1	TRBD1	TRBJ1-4	TGCGCCAGCAGCACAGACAGGGACGGCCTTTTT	CASSTDRDGLF
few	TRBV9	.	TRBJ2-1	TGTGCCAGCAGCGTAGCTACGGGGGCATCTAACTACAATGAGCAGTTCTTC	CASSVATGASNYNEQFF
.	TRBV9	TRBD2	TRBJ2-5	TGTGCCAGCAGCGTATCTAGCGGCCAAGAGACCCAGTACTTC	CASSVSSGQETQYF
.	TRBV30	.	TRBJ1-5	TGTGCCTGGAGTTTTGCAGGCCCAGACAATCAGCCCCAGCATTTT	CAWSFAGPDNQPQHF
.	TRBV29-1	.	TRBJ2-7	TGCAGCGTAACAGGACTCTACGAGCAGTACTTC	CSVTGLYEQYF
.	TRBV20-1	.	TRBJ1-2	TGCAGTGCAGAGGGGGGAGGCTACACCTTC	CSAEGGGYTF
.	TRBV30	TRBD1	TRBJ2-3	TGTGCCTACCACAGGGGGCGCACAGATACGCAGTATTTT	CAYHRGRTDTQYF
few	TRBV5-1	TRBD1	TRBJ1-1	TGCGCCAGCAGCTTGGACGGACAGGGGTTCACTGAAGCTTTCTTT	CASSLDGQGFTEAFF
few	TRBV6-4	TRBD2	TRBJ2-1	TGTGCCAGCAGCACTTTGCGGGGGAGCAATGAGCAGTTCTTC	CASSTLRGSNEQFF
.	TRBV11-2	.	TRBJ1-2	TGTGCCAGCACTATCGCGAGAGGGAGGGATGGCTACACCTTC	CASTIARGRDGYTF
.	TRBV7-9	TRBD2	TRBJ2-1	TGTGCCAGCAGCCTCGGAAGCGGGACCTACTACAATGAGCAGTTCTTC	CASSLGSGTYYNEQFF
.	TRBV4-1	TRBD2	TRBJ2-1	TGCGCCAGCAGCCAAGGACTAGCGGGGCACAATGAGCAGTTCTTC	CASSQGLAGHNEQFF
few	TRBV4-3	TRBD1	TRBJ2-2	TGCGCCAGCAGCCACAGACAGGGGGTGTACACCGGGGAGCTGTTTTTT	CASSHRQGVYTGELFF
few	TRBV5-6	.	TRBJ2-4	TGTGCCAGCAGCTTGGAATGGGGTGACATTCAGTACTTC	CASSLEWGDIQYF
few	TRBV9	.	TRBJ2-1	TGTGCCAGCAGCGGATACAGGTACAATGAGCAGTTCTTC	CASSGYRYNEQFF
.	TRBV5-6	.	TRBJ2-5	TGTGCCAGCAGCGAACATTTGGGGGAGACCCAGTACTTC	CASSEHLGETQYF
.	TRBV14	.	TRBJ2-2	TGTGCCAGCAGCCAAACTAGGGCCGGGGAGCTGTTTTTT	CASSQTRAGELFF
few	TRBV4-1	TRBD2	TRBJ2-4	TGCGCCAGCAGCCAGCCTACTAGCGGGAGGACCAAAAACATTCAGTACTTC	CASSQPTSGRTKNIQYF
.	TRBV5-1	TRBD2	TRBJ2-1	TGCGCCAGCAGCTTTAAAGCGGGACCTAGGGGCAATGAGCAGTTCTTC	CASSFKAGPRGNEQFF
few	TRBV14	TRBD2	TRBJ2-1	TGTGCCAGCAGCCATCCATTAGCGGGAGCAGGGAATGAGCAGTTCTTC	CASSHPLAGAGNEQFF
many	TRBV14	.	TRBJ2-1	TGTGCCAGCAGCCAATTAGGACCTCGGTCTCCCGAGCAGTTCTTC	CASSQLGPRSPEQFF
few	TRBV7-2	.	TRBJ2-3	TGTGCCAGCAGCTCCCAAGGGGGAGGGACAGATACGCAGTATTTT	CASSSQGGGTDTQYF